This entry lists 21 T cell receptor beta chains sequenced from one sample in a study of blood T cell repertoires in COVID-19. Assay used: immunoSEQ multiplex PCR; TCRdb lists only in-frame clones, some missing. The table includes about 240,000 clones, roughly 80% detected once. The sequenced sample consisted of peripheral blood. The receptors derive from a woman over 75 with acute or convalescent COVID-19.

This chain connects TRBV5-1 to TRBJ1-6; TRBD1 is a possible D gene (5 bases). Trimming left V 4 bases short and J 7 bases short, with 18 bases between. The CDR3 consists of 16 residues. The V gene's germline CDR1 is SGHRS and CDR2 YFSETQ. CDR3 region: CASSPNTGLKNSPLHF. The CDR3 coding sequence is TGCGCCAGCAGCCCGAACACGGGACTCAAGAATTCACCCCTCCACTTT.

V and J are TRBV5-4 and TRBJ2-5; tentatively, D is TRBD1 (6 bases). The CDR3 covers 16 residues. V gave up 0 bases and J gave up 0 bases, with 12 bases separating them. Per the germline V gene, CDR1 is SGHNT and CDR2 is YYREEE (reference sequence). The CDR3 region is CASSLAGARYQETQYF. In DNA form, the CDR3 reads TGTGCCAGCAGCTTGGCAGGGGCCAGGTACCAAGAGACCCAGTACTTC. The entire variable domain, with the rest obtained from reference TRBV5-4 and TRBJ2-5, is as follows: ETGVTQSPTHLIKTRGQQVTLRCSSQSGHNTVSWYQQALGQGPQFIFQYYREEENGRGNFPPRFSGLQFPNYSSELNVNALELDDSALYLCASSLAGARYQETQYFGPGTRLLVL.

The chain recombines TRBV9 with TRBJ1-4, with 8 bases fitting TRBD1. The CDR3 is 16 residues long. After removal of 0 bases from V and 4 bases from J, the junction contained 5 bases not matched to a gene. Germline assignment: CDR1 SGDLS and CDR2 YYNGEE. DNA of the CDR3: TGTGCCAGCAGCGTAGGCAGGGGGCAATTTAATGAAAAACTGTTTTTT. Amino acids: CASSVGRGQFNEKLFF.

The V gene is TRBV28, the J gene TRBJ1-6; D gene uncertain. Germline values: CDR1 MDHEN, CDR2 SYDVKM. This CDR3 region has 14 residues. The ends were cut back, 3 bases at V and 10 bases at J, with 13 bases in the middle. CDR3 protein: CASSLETARSPLHF. CDR3 in DNA: TGTGCCAGCAGTTTGGAGACGGCTCGATCACCCCTCCACTTT.

This chain links TRBV25-1 with TRBJ1-3, with D possibly TRBD1 on 5 matching bases. Germline CDR1 MGHDK, CDR2 SYGVNS. Trimming took off 6 bases at V and 0 bases at J, with 12 bases between the two ends. The CDR3 is 15 residues long. In nucleotides, the CDR3 is TGTGCCAGCAGCGGAGACAGACCCTCTGGAAACACCATATATTTT. Translation gives CASSGDRPSGNTIYF.

This chain links TRBV5-1 with TRBJ1-3; D is perhaps TRBD1 (6 bases). The CDR3 loop spans 16 amino acids. Trimming pared 0 bases from V and 4 bases from J, leaving 14 bases between. From germline, CDR1 is SGHRS and CDR2 YFSETQ. The CDR3 sequence is CASSLERGKLGNTIYF. CDR3 nucleotides: TGCGCCAGCAGCTTGGAAAGGGGGAAGCTAGGAAACACCATATATTTT.

This clone was detected only a few times. The chain joins TRBV7-3 to TRBJ2-3; 12 nucleotides line up with TRBD2. Germline V gene sequence: CDR1 SGHTA, CDR2 FQGTGA. V lost 4 bases to trimming and J lost 9 bases; unmatched junction nucleotides: 2. CDR3 length: 13 amino acids. The CDR3 sequence is CASSSTSGGTQYF. In DNA, the CDR3 is TGTGCCAGCAGCTCTACTAGCGGGGGGACGCAGTATTTT. The whole variable domain, remainder taken from reference TRBV7-3 and TRBJ2-3, is GAGVSQTPSNKVTEKGKYVELRCDPISGHTALYWYRQSLGQGPEFLIYFQGTGAADDSGLPNDRFFAVRPEGSVSTLKIQRTERGDSAVYLCASSSTSGGTQYFGPGTRLTVL.

The rearrangement uses TRBV6-5 and TRBJ1-5; D is unresolved. Germline V lookup: CDR1 MNHEY, CDR2 SVGAGI. CDR3 length: 14 amino acids. The V and J ends lost 7 bases and 0 bases respectively, with 10 bases between them. CDR3 residues: CASNQANSNQPQHF. The CDR3 nucleotides are TGTGCCAGCAATCAGGCGAATAGCAATCAGCCCCAGCATTTT.

V is TRBV10-3 and J is TRBJ2-2; no clear D. CDR3 length: 16 amino acids. The V end lost 3 bases, the J end lost 0 bases, and 11 bases lay between the germline ends. Germline assignment: CDR1 ENHRY and CDR2 SYGVKD. The CDR3 bases are TGTGCCATCAGTGAATTGGGCAGCTCGAACACCGGGGAGCTGTTTTTT. This gives the protein CAISELGSSNTGELFF.

This clone was seen only a few times. The chain recombines TRBV3-1 (or the pseudogene TRBV3-2) with TRBJ1-2; D is perhaps TRBD1 (5 bases). Trimming cost V 0 bases and J 8 bases, with 10 bases left between them. This CDR3 spans 13 amino acids. Germline CDR1 reads LGHDT; CDR2 reads YNNKEL (reference sequence). The CDR3 sequence is CASSQDRVRGYTF. The CDR3 coding sequence is TGTGCCAGCAGCCAAGACAGGGTACGGGGCTACACCTTC.

V gene TRBV12-3 or TRBV12-4 combines with J gene TRBJ1-2; 7 nucleotides line up with TRBD1. The CDR3 sequence is 13 residues long. Trimming took 0 bases from V and 7 from J; bases not matched to a gene: 2. CDR3 region: CASSLADRVGYTF. The CDR3 nucleotides are TGTGCCAGCAGTTTAGCCGACAGGGTTGGCTACACCTTC.

The chain links TRBV19 to TRBJ2-7; TRBD1 matches 9 bases. This CDR3 has 14 amino acids. Germline values: CDR1 LNHDA, CDR2 SQIVND (reference sequence). V was pared by 8 bases and J by 6 bases, with 11 bases of the junction left unmatched. CDR3 region: CASELGQGEGEQYF. CDR3 in DNA: TGTGCCAGTGAGTTGGGACAGGGAGAGGGCGAGCAGTACTTC.

The chain employs TRBV19 and TRBJ2-2, with 7 bases fitting TRBD1. The J segment lost 2 bases and the V segment lost 6 bases, leaving 9 bases of the junction unmatched. Germline CDR1 is LNHDA and CDR2 is SQIVND (reference sequence). The CDR3 loop spans 16 amino acids. CDR3 amino acids: CASSRPWTGNTGELFF. For the CDR3, the DNA is TGTGCCAGTAGCAGACCGTGGACAGGAAACACCGGGGAGCTGTTTTTT.

V is TRBV5-1 and J is TRBJ2-7; 12 bases align to TRBD1. The V and J ends lost 0 bases and 5 bases, in that order; junction bases with no gene match: 9. The CDR3 runs to 17 residues. Germline V lookup: CDR1 SGHRS, CDR2 YFSETQ. The CDR3 is CASSLGFGGTGGDEQYF. For the CDR3, the DNA is TGCGCCAGCAGCTTGGGATTCGGAGGGACAGGGGGCGACGAGCAGTACTTC.

This clone came up once. V usage is TRBV6-6 and J usage is TRBJ2-2; no firm D call. The CDR3 has 11 residues. CDR1 is MNHNY and CDR2 is SVGAGI in the germline V gene (reference sequence). Trimming removed 6 bases from V and 4 bases from J, with 3 bases in between. For the CDR3, the DNA is TGTGCCAGCAGCATCACCGGGGAGCTGTTTTTT. It yields the protein CASSITGELFF.

The chain has TRBV29-1 and TRBJ2-1, with a weak D call TRBD2 (5 bases). The CDR3 contains 15 residues. Germline V lookup: CDR1 SQVTM, CDR2 ANQGSEA. Trimming cost V 4 bases and J 1 base, with 14 bases left between them. In nucleotides, the CDR3 is TGCAGCGTTGTTTTTTTCGGGGAGTCCTACAATGAGCAGTTCTTC. Translated, it gives CSVVFFGESYNEQFF.

The CDR3 nucleotides read TGTGCCAGCAGCCCTGCGGGGGACCCAACCGGGGAGCTGTTTTTT. Translated: CASSPAGDPTGELFF. The V call is TRBV7-3, the J call TRBJ2-2; 7 bases are shared with TRBD2. Germline V CDR1 and CDR2: SGHTA, FQGTGA. The CDR3 consists of 15 residues. Losses at the gene ends were 5 bases for V and 5 bases for J; bases not matched to a gene: 8.

V usage is TRBV28 and J usage is TRBJ1-6, with D tentatively TRBD1 (5 bases). The CDR3 covers 15 residues. CDR1 MDHEN and CDR2 SYDVKM come from the germline V gene. V lost 3 bases to trimming and J lost 5 bases, with 11 bases between them. The CDR3 here is CASSFYKGDNSPLHF. CDR3 DNA sequence: TGTGCCAGCAGTTTTTACAAAGGGGATAATTCACCCCTCCACTTT.

This rearrangement joins TRBV6-5 to TRBJ2-7, with no clear D. Germline values: CDR1 MNHEY, CDR2 SVGAGI. Trimming left V 6 bases short and J 1 base short, with 4 bases between. This CDR3 is built from 11 residues. CDR3 residues: CASSQSYEQYF. CDR3 nucleotide sequence: TGTGCCAGCAGCCAATCCTACGAGCAGTACTTC.

The chain joins TRBV4-1 to TRBJ2-2, with 7 nucleotides matching TRBD1. The CDR3 length is 17 residues. Germline-derived CDR1 and CDR2 are MGHRA and YSYEKL. J lost 3 bases, V lost 0 bases, and 7 bases had no gene match. The CDR3 DNA reads TGCGCCAGCAGCCAAGATCCGGGGACAGACCACACCGGGGAGCTGTTTTTT. This translates into CASSQDPGTDHTGELFF.

The chain uses TRBV5-1 and TRBJ1-4, with 7 bases lining up with TRBD1. V was pared by 1 base and J by 4 bases, with 4 bases of the junction left unmatched. CDR1 is SGHRS and CDR2 is YFSETQ in the germline V gene. The CDR3 loop spans 15 amino acids. The CDR3 loop reads CASSLRGQLNEKLFF. CDR3 DNA: TGCGCCAGCAGCTTGAGGGGACAGCTTAATGAAAAACTGTTTTTT.